This T cell receptor beta chain was captured by sequencing in a study of neurological immune-mediated disorders. Time point defined: longitudinal time-point 2. Unsorted libraries were prepared from 2 million PBMCs that had been stored at -80 C. This clonotype was seen at least ten times. Per germline, CDR1 SGHAT and CDR2 FQNNGV. V shed 5 bases and J 2 bases; nucleotides not matched to a gene: 11. The CDR3 has 17 amino acids. TCRdb re-called the 5' RACE reads with MiXCR, one entry per CDR3 protein. The sample yields 65,000 to 95,000 distinct CDR3 sequences, over 4.5% seen once. This clonotype was sampled from a woman in her sixties or seventies with multiple sclerosis. Sequenced: PBMCs. The chain links TRBV11-2 to TRBJ2-1; 8 bases fit TRBD2. Here the CDR3 reads CASSPRGAGAPYNEQFF. The DNA for the CDR3 is TGTGCCAGCAGCCCGCGGGGAGCGGGGGCCCCCTACAATGAGCAGTTCTTC.